The 17 T cell receptor beta chains presented below share a single source sample, sequenced in a study of immune heterogeneity within non-small cell lung tumors. Multiplex PCR amplified TCR beta CDR3 with 32 V and 13 J primers. TCRdb itself ran the multiplex PCR reads through MiXCR, one entry per CDR3 protein. Among about 4,300 distinct CDR3 sequences listed, roughly 21% were seen once. Template was bulk tumor genomic DNA, roughly 600 ng per sample. Several biopsies per primary tumor, spaced far apart, were taken during surgery. Patients had untreated, newly diagnosed non-small cell lung cancer and underwent curative surgery. Sequenced input: lung tumor tissue. These TCRs come from a man between 70 and 80 years old with non-small cell lung cancer.

This clonotype rates as large (0.1 to 1%). The chain recombines TRBV28 with TRBJ1-4; 9 nucleotides agree with TRBD1. This CDR3 region has 16 residues. Trimming took 5 bases from V and 4 from J; bases not matched to a gene: 8. Germline V lookup: CDR1 MDHEN, CDR2 SYDVKM. The CDR3 DNA is TGTGCCAGCAGTCCCCTCGGGACAGGGATTAATGAAAAACTGTTTTTT. Encoded protein: CASSPLGTGINEKLFF.

Relative to its sample, this clonotype is medium-sized. The V gene is TRBV10-3, the J gene TRBJ2-7; 7 bases map to TRBD1. CDR1 is ENHRY and CDR2 is SYGVKD in the germline V gene. J lost 2 bases, V lost 5 bases, and 12 bases had no gene match. This CDR3 is 16 amino acids long. The DNA of the CDR3 is TGTGCCATCAGTAACGAAGACAGGGCAGAAGCCTACGAGCAGTACTTC. This translates into CAISNEDRAEAYEQYF.

The chain combines TRBV2 with TRBJ1-1; no definite D call. CDR3 size: 14 residues. The germline V and J ends were trimmed by 7 bases and 0 bases, with 12 bases remaining between them. Germline V gene lookup returns CDR1 SNHLY and CDR2 FYNNEI. The CDR3: CASTQRQMNTEAFF. The CDR3 DNA reads as TGTGCCAGCACCCAAAGGCAGATGAACACTGAAGCTTTCTTT.

The V call is TRBV7-9, the J call TRBJ2-7, with 10 bases aligning to TRBD1. This CDR3 has 15 amino acids. Germline lookup yields CDR1 SEHNR and CDR2 FQNEAQ (reference sequence). The junction had 9 bases not matched to a gene; V was cut back by 4 bases and J by 6 bases. The CDR3 DNA reads as TGTGCCAGCAGCTGGGGAGACAGGGGGCACGGCGAGCAGTACTTC. Translated: CASSWGDRGHGEQYF. Complete variable domain (other parts from reference TRBV7-9 and TRBJ2-7): DTGVSQNPRHKITKRGQNVTFRCDPISEHNRLYWYRQTLGQGPEFLTYFQNEAQLEKSRLLSDRFSAERPKGSFSTLEIQRTEQGDSAMYLCASSWGDRGHGEQYFGPGTRLTVT.

This clonotype is labeled as medium-sized (0.01 to 0.1%). The genes are TRBV20-1 and TRBJ1-1; TRBD1 is a possible D gene (5 bases). The V end was cut by 2 bases, the J end by 3 bases, with 7 bases between. This CDR3 has 12 residues. Germline values: CDR1 DFQATT, CDR2 SNEGSKA (reference sequence). The CDR3 here is CSARRGYTEAFF. The CDR3 DNA follows: TGCAGTGCTAGAAGGGGATACACTGAAGCTTTCTTT.

This clonotype is judged medium-sized. The chain joins TRBV18 to TRBJ2-5; 7 positions match TRBD2. Trimming removed 3 bases from V and 3 bases from J; junction bases left unmatched: 4. CDR3 length: 14 amino acids. Germline V gives CDR1 KGHSH, CDR2 LQKENI. CDR3 sequence reads: CASSPSGTKETQYF. In nucleotides, the CDR3 is TGTGCCAGCTCACCGTCCGGGACTAAAGAGACCCAGTACTTC.

In its sample, this clonotype was seen a few times. V usage is TRBV10-3 and J usage is TRBJ2-3; a possible D gene is TRBD1 (5 bases). Germline CDR1 is ENHRY and CDR2 is SYGVKD. This CDR3 comprises 16 residues. Trimming pared 0 bases from V and 0 bases from J, leaving 10 bases between. This chain's CDR3 is CAISESGQSSTDTQYF. CDR3 nucleotides: TGTGCCATCAGTGAGTCGGGGCAGAGCAGCACAGATACGCAGTATTTT.

This clonotype is medium-sized within its sample. V is TRBV12-3 or TRBV12-4 and J is TRBJ2-1; D is unresolved. V lost 7 bases to trimming and J lost 7 bases, with 14 bases between them. This CDR3 has 13 amino acids. As DNA, the CDR3 is TGTGCCAGCAACCGACCCGAGTCTAATGAGCAGTTCTTC. Translated, it gives CASNRPESNEQFF.

By frequency in the sample, this clonotype is medium-sized (0.01 to 0.1%). CDR3 sequence: CASSPPFEGGNYEQYF. The DNA for the CDR3 is TGTGCCAGCAGCCCACCTTTCGAGGGGGGGAACTACGAGCAGTACTTC. The chain employs TRBV12-3 or TRBV12-4 and TRBJ2-7; a possible D gene is TRBD2 (7 bases). The CDR3 extends over 16 amino acids. V was pared by 6 bases and J by 3 bases, with 21 bases between.

This clonotype is categorized as medium-sized (0.01 to 0.1%). This chain links TRBV2 with TRBJ1-2; tentative D call: TRBD1 (6 bases). V was clipped by 2 bases and J by 9 bases, with 13 bases between them. Germline loops: CDR1 SNHLY, CDR2 FYNNEI. CDR3 size: 13 residues. CDR3 in DNA: TGTGCCAGCAGTGAAAACCGAGGGGGGAGCTACACCTTC. This translates into CASSENRGGSYTF.

By frequency in the sample, this clonotype is large (0.1 to 1%). The V and J genes are TRBV2 and TRBJ2-7; possibly TRBD1 for D (6 bases). The CDR3 contains 13 residues. Germline-derived CDR1 and CDR2 are SNHLY and FYNNEI. Trimming took off 7 bases at V and 3 bases at J, with 13 bases between the two ends. The CDR3 protein is CASIVDRNYEQYF. The CDR3 nucleotides are TGTGCCAGCATTGTGGACAGAAACTACGAGCAGTACTTC.

This clonotype has more than one count but fewer than ten. The chain is built from TRBV28 and TRBJ2-1; possibly TRBD2 for D (6 bases). This CDR3 contains 13 residues. Germline lookup yields CDR1 MDHEN and CDR2 SYDVKM. The V gene lost 2 bases and the J gene lost 8 bases, with 10 bases spanning the gap. This CDR3 reads CASSLTGEDEQFF. Written as DNA, the CDR3 is TGTGCCAGCAGTTTAACGGGGGAGGATGAGCAGTTCTTC.

Relative to its sample, this clonotype is medium-sized. The rearrangement uses TRBV12-3 or TRBV12-4 and TRBJ2-7; 9 nucleotides match TRBD2. The CDR3 extends over 15 amino acids. Trimming removed 3 bases from V and 2 bases from J; junction bases left unmatched: 5. Written as DNA, the CDR3 is TGTGCCAGCAGTTTTCTAGCGGGGAGGGCCTACGAGCAGTACTTC. Amino acid sequence: CASSFLAGRAYEQYF.

This sequence joins TRBV19 and TRBJ1-2; TRBD1 matches at 7 bases. CDR1 LNHDA and CDR2 SQIVND come from the germline V gene (reference sequence). The CDR3 loop spans 13 amino acids. The ends lost 3 bases at V and 10 bases at J; junction bases unmatched: 8. CDR3 DNA sequence: TGTGCCAGTAGTATCCGGGACAGCCACGACTACACCTTC. Translation gives CASSIRDSHDYTF. The full variable domain, completed using reference TRBV19 and TRBJ1-2, is DGGITQSPKYLFRKEGQNVTLSCEQNLNHDAMYWYRQDPGQGLRLIYYSQIVNDFQKGDIAEGYSVSREKKESFPLTVTSAQKNPTAFYLCASSIRDSHDYTFGSGTRLTVV.

The J gene is TRBJ2-1, the V gene TRBV20-1; no clear D gene. Germline V gene lookup returns CDR1 DFQATT and CDR2 SNEGSKA (reference sequence). The length of the CDR3 is 14 residues. V lost 6 bases and J 8 bases, leaving 20 bases between the germline ends. The CDR3 here is CSAPALVSRHEQFF. The CDR3, as DNA: TGCAGTGCACCCGCATTAGTCAGCCGCCATGAGCAGTTCTTC.

By share of the sample, this clonotype is medium-sized (0.01 to 0.1%). CDR3 DNA sequence: TGTGCCAGCAGTGACCACCGCCTAGGATCGTCCAGCAATCAGCCCCAGCATTTT. Residues: CASSDHRLGSSSNQPQHF. The V gene is TRBV6-1, the J gene TRBJ1-5; D gene unclear. V lost 3 bases to trimming and J lost 1 base, with 19 bases between them. The V gene's germline CDR1 is MNHNS and CDR2 SASEGT. The CDR3 totals 18 residues.

On this clonotype: The junction shows a germline mismatch at one end, possibly a read error. This chain links TRBV24-1 with TRBJ2-2, with 8 bases lining up with TRBD1. The V gene's germline CDR1 is KGHDR and CDR2 SFDVKD. The CDR3 covers 18 residues. CDR3 protein: CATSDFPGGGVNTVELFF. The DNA for the CDR3 is TGTGCCACCAGTGATTTTCCAGGGGGCGGGGTAAACACCGTGGAGCTGTTTTTT.